The 16 T cell receptor beta chains below were found in one sample sequenced in a study of blood T cell repertoires in COVID-19. The protocol was immunoSEQ multiplex PCR, while the TCRdb copy is restricted to in-frame clones and leaves out a portion. The data hold 70,000 to 80,000 clones, with around 87% observed a single time. Sequencing input: peripheral blood. The receptors were sampled from a human donor in a cohort sampled during active COVID-19.

V is TRBV5-4 and J is TRBJ2-1; 8 bases agree with TRBD1. This CDR3 comprises 15 residues. V gave up 3 bases and J gave up 5 bases; unmatched junction bases: 7. CDR1 and CDR2 from the germline V gene are SGHNT and YYREEE (reference sequence). CDR3 DNA sequence: TGTGCCAGCAGCTCCCTTAGGGGACAGGACAATGAGCAGTTCTTC. This translates into CASSSLRGQDNEQFF. Full variable domain (missing parts from reference TRBV5-4 and TRBJ2-1): ETGVTQSPTHLIKTRGQQVTLRCSSQSGHNTVSWYQQALGQGPQFIFQYYREEENGRGNFPPRFSGLQFPNYSSELNVNALELDDSALYLCASSSLRGQDNEQFFGPGTRLTVL.

The chain couples TRBV10-3 to TRBJ2-2; 8 nucleotides agree with TRBD1. The CDR3 loop spans 15 amino acids. CDR1 is ENHRY and CDR2 is SYGVKD in the germline V gene. The J segment lost 6 bases and the V segment lost 6 bases, leaving 9 bases of the junction unmatched. The CDR3 region is CAISAAGGDSGELFF. The CDR3 DNA reads as TGTGCCATCAGCGCGGCAGGGGGCGACTCCGGGGAGCTGTTTTTT.

This sequence joins TRBV7-6 and TRBJ1-4; 7 nucleotides agree with TRBD1. Germline V gives CDR1 SGHVS, CDR2 FNYEAQ. The junction had 4 bases not matched to a gene; V was cut back by 1 base and J by 5 bases. The CDR3 is made up of 15 amino acids. The CDR3: CASSLEAGGNEKLFF. CDR3 coding DNA: TGTGCCAGCAGCTTAGAGGCAGGGGGGAATGAAAAACTGTTTTTT.

The J gene is TRBJ1-2, the V gene TRBV7-9; a weak D match, TRBD1 (5 bases). The CDR3 length is 15 residues. Germline CDR1 reads SEHNR; CDR2 reads FQNEAQ (reference sequence). V lost 5 bases and J lost 4, with 17 bases in between. Here the CDR3 reads CASSHSGSSGYGYTF. In nucleotides, the CDR3 is TGTGCCAGCAGCCATTCAGGGTCGTCGGGCTATGGCTACACCTTC.

The chain uses TRBV7-9 and TRBJ2-7, with D maybe TRBD2 (5 bases). CDR3 length: 14 residues. Trimming took off 1 base at V and 9 bases at J, with 16 bases between the two ends. CDR1 is SEHNR and CDR2 is FQNEAQ in the germline V gene (reference sequence). The CDR3, as DNA: TGTGCCAGCAGCTTAGGAAGTAGCTCGGGATGGCAGTACTTC. Protein sequence: CASSLGSSSGWQYF.

The chain couples TRBV21-1 to TRBJ2-3; no DNA check was done on the table's D call, TRBD1. TRBV21-1 is shown as a pseudogene. This CDR3 has 17 amino acids. CDR3: CASSKGRRQSSTDTQYF. As DNA, the CDR3 is TGTGCCAGCAGCAAAGGGCGGCGACAGTCTAGCACAGATACGCAGTATTTT.

The gene calls are TRBV5-5 and TRBJ2-7; TRBD1 is a possible D gene (5 bases). CDR1 SGHKS and CDR2 YYEKEE come from the germline V gene (reference sequence). The CDR3 is 14 residues long. Trimming stripped 2 bases from V and 6 bases from J, with 15 bases between. DNA for the CDR3: TGTGCCAGCAGCTTCGGAAGGGGCTCGTTCGAGCAGTACTTC. Translating gives CASSFGRGSFEQYF.

The J gene is TRBJ2-1, the V gene TRBV24-1, with D possibly being TRBD2 (5 bases). The germline V gene has CDR1 KGHDR and CDR2 SFDVKD. The CDR3 loop spans 15 amino acids. The V end was cut by 4 bases, the J end by 0 bases, with 9 bases between. The CDR3 DNA follows: TGTGCCACCAGTGAATCGGGGTACTCCTACAATGAGCAGTTCTTC. Translating it yields CATSESGYSYNEQFF.

The genes are TRBV24-1 and TRBJ2-7; D is possibly TRBD1 (5 bases). This CDR3 has 13 residues. Per the germline V gene, CDR1 is KGHDR and CDR2 is SFDVKD. The V end was cut by 4 bases, the J end by 2 bases, with 8 bases between. The CDR3 sequence is CATSDTDTYEQYF. The DNA of the CDR3 is TGTGCCACCAGTGACACGGACACCTACGAGCAGTACTTC.

This chain joins TRBV19 and TRBJ2-5, with 7 bases that match TRBD2. Germline V gives CDR1 LNHDA, CDR2 SQIVND (reference sequence). The ends lost 5 bases at V and 6 bases at J; junction bases unmatched: 18. The CDR3 has 17 residues. Written as DNA, the CDR3 is TGTGCCAGTAGTCCCCGCGTCGGACTAGGATTAATAAAGACCCAGTACTTC. Its translation is CASSPRVGLGLIKTQYF.

Comments on this clone: The same CDR3 is also encoded by other DNA sequences in this sample. The chain recombines TRBV29-1 with TRBJ1-2; a possible D gene is TRBD1 (6 bases). Germline assignment: CDR1 SQVTM and CDR2 ANQGSEA. The CDR3 is 13 residues long. V lost 7 bases and J lost 3, with 15 bases in between. CDR3 in DNA: TGCAGCGGGCTGGGAGGGGGGGACTATGGCTACACCTTC. It translates to CSGLGGGDYGYTF.

The chain links TRBV11-2 to TRBJ2-7; 8 nucleotides agree with TRBD1. This CDR3 contains 12 residues. Losses at the gene ends were 5 bases for V and 4 bases for J; bases not matched to a gene: 1. Germline V CDR1 and CDR2: SGHAT, FQNNGV. CDR3 coding DNA: TGTGCCAGCAGCCGGACAGGGTACGAGCAGTACTTC. This encodes CASSRTGYEQYF.

This chain connects TRBV4-2 to TRBJ2-3; 12 bases are shared with TRBD2. Per the germline V gene, CDR1 is LGHNA and CDR2 is YNFKEQ. There are 18 residues in the CDR3. The V segment lost 0 bases and the J segment 4 bases; nucleotides outside the gene matches: 8. The CDR3 DNA reads as TGTGCCAGCAGCCAAGAGTCTAGCGGGGGGGTGGGCCCAGATACGCAGTATTTT. Its translation: CASSQESSGGVGPDTQYF.

This chain links TRBV5-4 with TRBJ2-5; 11 bases agree with TRBD2. J gave up 2 bases and V 4 bases, and 10 bases lay outside the gene matches. CDR1 SGHNT and CDR2 YYREEE come from the germline V gene (reference sequence). The CDR3 contains 17 residues. In DNA form, the CDR3 reads TGTGCCAGCAGCGGACGACTAGCGGGATCGGGTCAAGAGACCCAGTACTTC. It specifies CASSGRLAGSGQETQYF.

CDR3 sequence reads: CASSLGAVGPTDTQYF. CDR3 bases: TGTGCCAGCAGTTTAGGCGCCGTTGGGCCCACAGATACGCAGTATTTT. The chain employs TRBV28 and TRBJ2-3; unclear D gene. V shed 2 bases and J shed 2 bases, with 14 bases lying between them. The CDR3 sequence is 16 residues long. From germline, CDR1 is MDHEN and CDR2 SYDVKM.

The gene calls are TRBV5-1 and TRBJ2-3; D uncertain. The V end was cut by 0 bases, the J end by 1 base, with 12 bases between. Germline V gene data show CDR1 as SGHRS and CDR2 as YFSETQ. This CDR3 has 16 amino acids. CDR3 amino acids: CASSLALETRTDTQYF. DNA of the CDR3: TGCGCCAGCAGCTTGGCCCTCGAGACTCGCACAGATACGCAGTATTTT.